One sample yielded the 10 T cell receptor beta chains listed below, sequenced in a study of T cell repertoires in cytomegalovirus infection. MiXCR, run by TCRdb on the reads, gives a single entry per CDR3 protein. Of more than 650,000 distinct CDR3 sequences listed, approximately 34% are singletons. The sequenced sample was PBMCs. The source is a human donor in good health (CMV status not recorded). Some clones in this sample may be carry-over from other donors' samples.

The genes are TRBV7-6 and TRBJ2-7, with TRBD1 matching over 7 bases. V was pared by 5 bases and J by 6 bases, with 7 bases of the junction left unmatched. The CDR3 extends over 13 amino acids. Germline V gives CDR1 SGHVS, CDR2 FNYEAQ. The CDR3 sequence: CASSENYRGEQYF. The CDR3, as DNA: TGTGCCAGCAGCGAGAACTACAGGGGCGAGCAGTACTTC.

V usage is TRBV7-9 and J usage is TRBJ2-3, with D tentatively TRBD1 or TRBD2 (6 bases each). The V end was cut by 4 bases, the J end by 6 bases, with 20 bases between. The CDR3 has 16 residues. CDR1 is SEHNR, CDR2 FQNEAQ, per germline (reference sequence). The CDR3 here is CASSSPRGHTMDTQYF. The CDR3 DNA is TGTGCCAGCAGCTCCCCCCGGGGGCATACCATGGATACGCAGTATTTT.

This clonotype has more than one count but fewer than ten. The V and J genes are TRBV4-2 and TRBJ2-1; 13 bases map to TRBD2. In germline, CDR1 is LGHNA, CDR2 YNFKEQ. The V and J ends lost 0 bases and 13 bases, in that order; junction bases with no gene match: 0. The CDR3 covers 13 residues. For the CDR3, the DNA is TGTGCCAGCAGCCAAGAGGGACTAGCGGGACAGTTCTTC. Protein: CASSQEGLAGQFF.

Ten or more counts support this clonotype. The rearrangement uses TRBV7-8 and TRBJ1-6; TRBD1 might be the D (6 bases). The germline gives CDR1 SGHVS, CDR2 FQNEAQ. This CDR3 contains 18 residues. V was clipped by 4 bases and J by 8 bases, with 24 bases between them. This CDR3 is CASSSASGGATAYSPLHF. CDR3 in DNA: TGTGCCAGCAGCTCAGCCTCGGGGGGCGCGACTGCTTATTCACCCCTCCACTTT.

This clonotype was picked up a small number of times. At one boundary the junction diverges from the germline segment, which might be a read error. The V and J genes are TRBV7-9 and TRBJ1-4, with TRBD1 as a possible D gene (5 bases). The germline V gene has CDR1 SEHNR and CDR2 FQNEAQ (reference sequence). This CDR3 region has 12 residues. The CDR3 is CASSYFRDGVIF. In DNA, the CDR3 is TGTGCCAGCAGCTATTTCCGGGACGGCGTAATTTTT. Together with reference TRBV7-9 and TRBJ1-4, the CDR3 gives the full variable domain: DTGVSQNPRHKITKRGQNVTFRCDPISEHNRLYWYRQTLGQGPEFLTYFQNEAQLEKSRLLSDRFSAERPKGSFSTLEIQRTEQGDSAMYLCASSYFRDGVIFGSGTQLSVL.

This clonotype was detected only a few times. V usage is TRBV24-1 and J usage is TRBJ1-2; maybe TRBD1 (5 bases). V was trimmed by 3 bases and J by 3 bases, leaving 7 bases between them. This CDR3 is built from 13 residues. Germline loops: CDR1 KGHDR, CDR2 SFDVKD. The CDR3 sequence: CATSDPGDYGYTF. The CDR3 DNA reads TGTGCCACCAGTGATCCGGGGGACTATGGCTACACCTTC.

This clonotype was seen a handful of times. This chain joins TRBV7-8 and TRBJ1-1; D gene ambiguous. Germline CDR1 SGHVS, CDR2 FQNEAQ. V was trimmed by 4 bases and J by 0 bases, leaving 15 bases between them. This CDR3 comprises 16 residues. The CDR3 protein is CASSSVKTDMNTEAFF. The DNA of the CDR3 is TGTGCCAGCAGCTCCGTTAAGACGGATATGAACACTGAAGCTTTCTTT.

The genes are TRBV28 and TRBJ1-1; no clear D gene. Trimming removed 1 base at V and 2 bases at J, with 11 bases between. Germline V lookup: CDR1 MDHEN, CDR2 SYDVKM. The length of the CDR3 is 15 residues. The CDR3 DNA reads TGTGCCAGCAGTTTATTGGCGGCTATTAACACTGAAGCTTTCTTT. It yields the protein CASSLLAAINTEAFF.

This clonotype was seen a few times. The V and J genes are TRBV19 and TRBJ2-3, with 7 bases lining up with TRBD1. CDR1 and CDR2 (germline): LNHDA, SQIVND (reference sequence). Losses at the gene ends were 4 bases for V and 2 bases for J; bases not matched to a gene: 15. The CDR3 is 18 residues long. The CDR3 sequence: CASSTTRTGFSHTDTQYF. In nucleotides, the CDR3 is TGTGCCAGTAGTACTACCCGGACAGGCTTCTCCCACACAGATACGCAGTATTTT.

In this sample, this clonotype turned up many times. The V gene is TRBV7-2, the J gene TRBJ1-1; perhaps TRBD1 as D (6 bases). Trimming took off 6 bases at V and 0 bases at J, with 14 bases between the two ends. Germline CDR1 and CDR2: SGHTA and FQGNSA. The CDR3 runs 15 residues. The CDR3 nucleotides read TGTGCCAGCAGGCTCTCCGGGACAATGAACACTGAAGCTTTCTTT. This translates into CASRLSGTMNTEAFF.